Only a few counts were recorded for the clone carrying this T cell receptor (beta chain). The data were taken from a study of control samples from healthy donors and cancer patients. The V gene's germline CDR1 is SNHLY and CDR2 FYNNEI. Trimming took 10 bases from V and 2 from J, leaving 19 bases between them. This CDR3 comprises 15 residues. Sequenced by immunoSEQ multiplex PCR; TCRdb stores in-frame clones only, minus some. The table shows approximately 89,000 clones, with 86% occurring only once. Input material: blood. The clonotype was recovered from a man aged 30-40 years in good health. The chain links TRBV2 to TRBJ2-3; D may be TRBD1 (5 bases). This CDR3 is CATNQGTGPTDTQYF. CDR3 bases: TGTGCCACCAACCAAGGTACAGGACCCACAGATACGCAGTATTTT. Together with reference TRBV2 and TRBJ2-3, the CDR3 gives the full variable domain: EPEVTQTPSHQVTQMGQEVILRCVPISNHLYFYWYRQILGQKVEFLVSFYNNEISEKSEIFDDQFSVERPDGSNFTLKIRSTKLEDSAMYFCATNQGTGPTDTQYFGPGTRLTVL.